The 2 T cell receptor beta chains given below trace back to one sample, sequenced in a study of human T cells and chemical hapten exposure (dated by TCRdb to about 2021). Libraries were prepared through RACE. Sequencer: NextSeq 500. TCRdb passed the public sequencing reads through fastp at Q25 and MiXCR, retaining productive beta sequences. Rows are combined by CDR3 protein, so each entry shows the most common genes and DNA. The sample contains just over 95,000 distinct CDR3 sequences, roughly a quarter of them found a single time. The ten largest clones take up 10% of the sample. The time point label of this sample denotes: patch test 3, about 24 weeks after DPC sensitization. The treatment or condition label for this specimen denotes: therapeutic diphenylcyclopropenone sensitization with weekly scalp DPC. The sample here was whole blood, taken in connection with sensitization to the hapten diphenylcyclopropenone (DPC). Receptors were obtained from a man aged 35-49 years with alopecia areata. Some clones in this sample may be carry-over from other donors' samples.

In this sample, this clonotype turned up a few times. The chain is built from TRBV6-1 and TRBJ2-1; possibly TRBD1 for D (6 bases). V lost 7 bases to trimming and J lost 1 base, with 14 bases between them. Germline V lookup: CDR1 MNHNS, CDR2 SASEGT. The CDR3 loop spans 15 amino acids. The CDR3 here is CASTPRGQSYNEQFF. CDR3 DNA sequence: TGTGCCAGCACCCCCCGAGGACAGTCCTACAATGAGCAGTTCTTC.

The V gene is TRBV12-3 or TRBV12-4, the J gene TRBJ2-7; D is perhaps TRBD1 or TRBD2 (5 bases each). Trimming left V 6 bases short and J 3 bases short, with 21 bases between. The CDR3 is made up of 16 amino acids. Here the CDR3 DNA reads TGTGCCAGCAGCCCCCGCGGTCATTGGGGGAACTACGAGCAGTACTTC. Its translation: CASSPRGHWGNYEQYF.